The 30 T cell receptor beta chains below all came from one sample that was sequenced in a study of blood T cell repertoires in COVID-19. Method: immunoSEQ multiplex PCR; TCRdb's copy keeps in-frame clones and lacks some. The table has 170,000 or so clones, roughly 90% seen once. The sample comprised PBMCs or T cells enriched from blood (not recorded which). The receptors here all came from a woman aged 45 to 65 who had recovered from COVID-19.

This clone was observed a few times. CDR3 sequence (DNA): TGCGCCAGCAGCCAGTCCCAGGGATCACGTTCTGGAAACACCATATATTTT. Translating gives CASSQSQGSRSGNTIYF. V usage is TRBV4-1 and J usage is TRBJ1-3; a weak D match, TRBD1 (5 bases). The germline gives CDR1 MGHRA, CDR2 YSYEKL. The length of the CDR3 is 17 residues. Trimming removed 3 bases at V and 1 base at J, with 16 bases between.

This clone was found once. The gene calls are TRBV28 and TRBJ1-1, with 9 bases fitting TRBD1. There are 14 residues in the CDR3. Per the germline V gene, CDR1 is MDHEN and CDR2 is SYDVKM. Trimming took 3 bases from V and 9 from J; bases not matched to a gene: 8. The CDR3 DNA is TGTGCCAGCAGTTTCGTGGGACAGGGTCCGCAAGCTTTCTTT. Translated: CASSFVGQGPQAFF.

The chain recombines TRBV7-2 with TRBJ1-2; the match to TRBD1 covers 8 bases. Trimming removed 3 bases from V and 8 bases from J; junction bases left unmatched: 8. The CDR3 loop spans 14 amino acids. CDR1 SGHTA and CDR2 FQGNSA come from the germline V gene. DNA of the CDR3: TGTGCCAGCAGCTTTACTGACAGGGGTGGGGGCTACACCTTC. The encoded protein is CASSFTDRGGGYTF.

The sample holds one count of this clone. The rearrangement uses TRBV19 and TRBJ1-1, with TRBD1 matching 7 bases. The germline V gene encodes CDR1 LNHDA and CDR2 SQIVND (reference sequence). J lost 3 bases, V lost 9 bases, and 4 bases had no gene match. There are 12 residues in the CDR3. CDR3 bases: TGTGCCAGCAGGGGGTGGGACACTGAAGCTTTCTTT. Amino acid sequence: CASRGWDTEAFF.

There are a few counts of this clone. The chain combines TRBV19 with TRBJ2-7; D is unclear. This CDR3 is 14 amino acids long. The germline V gene has CDR1 LNHDA and CDR2 SQIVND (reference sequence). Trimming took off 1 base at V and 2 bases at J, with 9 bases between the two ends. The CDR3 protein is CASSIVHSTYEQYF. The CDR3 DNA reads TGTGCCAGTAGTATAGTACACAGCACCTACGAGCAGTACTTC. The full variable domain, completed using reference TRBV19 and TRBJ2-7, is DGGITQSPKYLFRKEGQNVTLSCEQNLNHDAMYWYRQDPGQGLRLIYYSQIVNDFQKGDIAEGYSVSREKKESFPLTVTSAQKNPTAFYLCASSIVHSTYEQYFGPGTRLTVT.

This clone showed up just a few times. V usage is TRBV10-3 and J usage is TRBJ1-1; TRBD1 agrees at 9 bases. The CDR3 contains 17 residues. The germline CDR1 and CDR2 sequences are ENHRY and SYGVKD. The V gene end was trimmed by 4 bases and the J gene end by 1 base; junction bases not matched to a gene: 10. CDR3 amino acids: CAISAFGTGGANTEAFF. DNA of the CDR3: TGTGCCATCAGTGCCTTTGGTACAGGGGGCGCGAACACTGAAGCTTTCTTT.

The chain is built from TRBV15 and TRBJ1-3; D remains ambiguous. Germline assignment: CDR1 LNHNV and CDR2 YYDKDF (reference sequence). V gave up 1 base and J gave up 0 bases, with 7 bases separating them. This CDR3 region has 15 residues. The CDR3 loop is CATSRGTSSGNTIYF. CDR3 bases: TGTGCCACCAGCAGAGGGACTTCCTCTGGAAACACCATATATTTT.

The rearrangement links TRBV3-1 (or the pseudogene TRBV3-2) to TRBJ1-1; TRBD1 is a possible D gene (5 bases). CDR1 and CDR2 from the germline V gene are LGHDT and YNNKEL (reference sequence). The CDR3 is made up of 11 amino acids. Deletions cut 4 bases from V and 6 bases from J, with 6 bases between. The CDR3 protein is CASSRGAEAFF. CDR3 nucleotides: TGTGCCAGCAGCCGGGGCGCTGAAGCTTTCTTT.

The rearrangement links TRBV28 to TRBJ2-1; 11 bases match TRBD2. Per germline, CDR1 MDHEN and CDR2 SYDVKM. Trimming removed 5 bases from V and 2 bases from J; junction bases left unmatched: 2. The length of the CDR3 is 15 residues. The CDR3 here is CASSVSGRAYNEQFF. The CDR3 DNA sequence: TGTGCCAGCAGTGTTAGCGGGAGGGCCTACAATGAGCAGTTCTTC.

The chain combines TRBV5-6 with TRBJ1-1; no definite D call. Deletions cut 4 bases from V and 1 base from J, with 14 bases between. Germline V gene sequence: CDR1 SGHDT, CDR2 YYEEEE. The CDR3 has 15 amino acids. The CDR3 spells CASSRRTGWNTEAFF. CDR3 DNA sequence: TGTGCCAGCAGCCGTAGGACGGGATGGAACACTGAAGCTTTCTTT.

This clone occurred once. Other nucleotide sequences from this sample produce the same CDR3. CDR3 in amino acids: CASSQDVASGIYNEQFF. DNA for the CDR3: TGTGCCAGCAGCCAAGATGTAGCTAGCGGGATTTACAATGAGCAGTTCTTC. V gene TRBV3-1 (or the pseudogene TRBV3-2) combines with J gene TRBJ2-1, with 9 bases fitting TRBD2. V lost 0 bases and J lost 4; bases outside the gene matches: 7. CDR3 size: 17 residues. The germline V gene encodes CDR1 LGHDT and CDR2 YNNKEL (reference sequence).

The chain has TRBV29-1 and TRBJ2-7; a weak D match, TRBD1 (8 bases). Germline V gene sequence: CDR1 SQVTM, CDR2 ANQGSEA. The CDR3 is 19 residues long. V lost 7 bases and J lost 4, with 35 bases in between. The CDR3 coding sequence is TGCAGCGCAGCGCGCTCGGGACAGGTGACTAGCAGGGCCTCTTACGAGCAGTACTTC. Translating gives CSAARSGQVTSRASYEQYF.

The genes are TRBV20-1 and TRBJ2-1; D is uncertain. This CDR3 spans 10 amino acids. Germline CDR1 DFQATT, CDR2 SNEGSKA (reference sequence). Trimming removed 6 bases from V and 6 bases from J, with 6 bases in between. The CDR3 DNA reads as TGCAGTGCATTCGGCAATGAGCAGTTCTTC. The encoded protein is CSAFGNEQFF.

The rearrangement joins TRBV11-3 to TRBJ1-1; tentative D call: TRBD1 (6 bases). Looked up from germline, CDR1 is SGHNT and CDR2 is YENEEA. Trimming pared 5 bases from V and 1 base from J, leaving 11 bases between. The CDR3 loop spans 14 amino acids. In nucleotides, the CDR3 is TGTGCCAGCAGCGTTTCGGGACAGAACACTGAAGCTTTCTTT. Translated, it gives CASSVSGQNTEAFF.

The CDR3 bases are TGTGCCACCAGTGTCGCCCCGGTCAACTATGGCTACACCTTC. It translates to CATSVAPVNYGYTF. V is TRBV24-1 and J is TRBJ1-2; D call uncertain. V lost 5 bases to trimming and J lost 2 bases, with 11 bases between them. Germline values: CDR1 KGHDR, CDR2 SFDVKD. The CDR3 is 14 residues long.

The chain employs TRBV5-5 and TRBJ2-4, with 8 bases that match TRBD2. CDR1 SGHKS and CDR2 YYEKEE come from the germline V gene (reference sequence). With V trimmed by 4 bases and J by 4 bases, 10 bases remained unmatched. This CDR3 is built from 16 residues. For the CDR3, the DNA is TGTGCCAGCAGCGGGGGATACGGGAGGGGTAAAAACATTCAGTACTTC. Translation gives CASSGGYGRGKNIQYF.

The CDR3 loop is CASRLRGLVNEQFF. Written as DNA, the CDR3 is TGTGCCAGCAGACTCAGGGGGCTTGTCAATGAGCAGTTCTTC. This chain links TRBV2 with TRBJ2-1, with TRBD1 identical over 8 bases. CDR1 SNHLY and CDR2 FYNNEI come from the germline V gene. V lost 6 bases and J lost 6; bases outside the gene matches: 7. This CDR3 spans 14 amino acids.

The V call is TRBV3-1 (or the pseudogene TRBV3-2), the J call TRBJ1-2; the D is unclear. Trimming shortened V by 1 base and J by 4 bases, and 4 bases separated the two germline ends. Looked up from germline, CDR1 is LGHDT and CDR2 is YNNKEL (reference sequence). CDR3 length: 12 residues. The CDR3 DNA follows: TGTGCCAGCAGCCAAGGGCTCTATGGCTACACCTTC. It specifies CASSQGLYGYTF.

The chain joins TRBV7-9 to TRBJ2-7; tentative D call: TRBD1 (6 bases). The V gene lost 6 bases and the J gene lost 1 base, with 16 bases spanning the gap. The germline gives CDR1 SEHNR, CDR2 FQNEAQ (reference sequence). The CDR3 contains 15 residues. DNA of the CDR3: TGTGCCAGCAGTTACCCAAACAGGGATTCCTACGAGCAGTACTTC. It translates to CASSYPNRDSYEQYF.

The genes are TRBV25-1 and TRBJ2-7; the D gene is possibly TRBD1 (6 bases). The CDR3 is 15 residues long. Germline loops: CDR1 MGHDK, CDR2 SYGVNS. The V gene lost 3 bases and the J gene lost 3 bases, with 15 bases spanning the gap. DNA of the CDR3: TGTGCCAGCAGTGATACAGGGTTTAGTATCTACGAGCAGTACTTC. This sequence encodes CASSDTGFSIYEQYF.

This chain joins TRBV27 and TRBJ1-4; no definite D call. This CDR3 spans 16 amino acids. Germline V gene lookup returns CDR1 MNHEY and CDR2 SMNVEV (reference sequence). With 1 base removed from V and 4 bases from J, the gap between germline ends came to 13 bases. The CDR3 DNA reads as TGTGCCAGCAGTTTATTCTGGACGGGGAGTAATGAAAAACTGTTTTTT. Translating it yields CASSLFWTGSNEKLFF.

The table lists this clone with a count of one. V usage is TRBV2 and J usage is TRBJ1-6; 7 bases map to TRBD1. Per germline, CDR1 SNHLY and CDR2 FYNNEI. This CDR3 spans 15 amino acids. After removal of 6 bases from V and 6 bases from J, the junction contained 8 bases not matched to a gene. CDR3: CASRDKTGFNSPLHF. The DNA of the CDR3 is TGTGCCAGCAGGGACAAGACAGGGTTTAATTCACCCCTCCACTTT.

The CDR3 here is CASSSPLAGGTNEQFF. The CDR3 nucleotides are TGTGCCAGCAGCTCCCCCCTAGCGGGAGGTACCAATGAGCAGTTCTTC. The V call is TRBV11-2, the J call TRBJ2-1; 11 bases map to TRBD2. The CDR3 loop spans 16 amino acids. CDR1 SGHAT and CDR2 FQNNGV come from the germline V gene. The J segment lost 6 bases and the V segment lost 4 bases, leaving 8 bases of the junction unmatched.

CDR3 amino acids: CASSVGTVSYNEQFF. Here the CDR3 DNA reads TGTGCCAGCAGCGTAGGGACAGTCTCCTACAATGAGCAGTTCTTC. V usage is TRBV7-6 and J usage is TRBJ2-1; 7 bases agree with TRBD1. The CDR3 covers 15 residues. Looked up from germline, CDR1 is SGHVS and CDR2 is FNYEAQ. Trimming took 5 bases from V and 0 from J; bases not matched to a gene: 4.

This chain joins TRBV12-3 or TRBV12-4 and TRBJ2-7; 8 nucleotides agree with TRBD1. This CDR3 has 12 residues. Trimming removed 5 bases from V and 6 bases from J; junction bases left unmatched: 3. DNA of the CDR3: TGTGCCAGCAGTAGGACAGGGCGCGAGCAGTACTTC. Amino acid sequence: CASSRTGREQYF.

A few counts support this clone. The gene calls are TRBV5-1 and TRBJ2-7; TRBD2 matches at 11 bases. V dropped 2 bases and J dropped 5; count of bases not matched to a gene: 12. The CDR3 is 17 amino acids. CDR1 and CDR2 (germline): SGHRS, YFSETQ. The CDR3 spells CASSLARATSGRNEQYF. CDR3 nucleotides: TGCGCCAGCAGCTTAGCCAGGGCAACTAGCGGGAGAAACGAGCAGTACTTC.

This clone occurred a few times. The chain employs TRBV5-1 and TRBJ2-1, with D possibly being TRBD2 (6 bases). This CDR3 comprises 15 residues. Between the trimmed V and J ends, which lost 3 bases and 0 bases, there was a span of 10 bases. Germline CDR1 reads SGHRS; CDR2 reads YFSETQ. CDR3 loop: CASSSGLNSYNEQFF. The CDR3 DNA is TGCGCCAGCAGCTCCGGACTAAACTCCTACAATGAGCAGTTCTTC.

The rearrangement links TRBV7-2 to TRBJ2-2; 11 nucleotides agree with TRBD1. Losses at the gene ends were 5 bases for V and 3 bases for J; bases not matched to a gene: 5. In germline, CDR1 is SGHTA, CDR2 FQGNSA. The CDR3 runs to 16 residues. The CDR3 nucleotides read TGTGCCAGCAGCACTAGGACAGGGGGCGACACCGGGGAGCTGTTTTTT. Protein product: CASSTRTGGDTGELFF.

The chain's CDR3 is CASSSRLAGGIGNIQYF. For the CDR3, the DNA is TGTGCCAGCAGTTCTAGACTAGCGGGAGGTATAGGGAACATTCAGTACTTC. This rearrangement joins TRBV27 to TRBJ2-4; TRBD2 aligns across 13 bases. Germline values: CDR1 MNHEY, CDR2 SMNVEV (reference sequence). Trimming removed 4 bases from V and 7 bases from J; junction bases left unmatched: 10. CDR3 length: 17 residues.

This clone was detected only a few times. The J gene is TRBJ2-5, the V gene TRBV18; D is perhaps TRBD1 (5 bases). The CDR3 is made up of 14 amino acids. Germline loops: CDR1 KGHSH, CDR2 LQKENI. The germline V and J ends were trimmed by 6 bases and 2 bases, with 13 bases remaining between them. The CDR3 region has the DNA TGTGCCAGCTCGCGCACAGGTACACAAGAGACCCAGTACTTC. Residues: CASSRTGTQETQYF.